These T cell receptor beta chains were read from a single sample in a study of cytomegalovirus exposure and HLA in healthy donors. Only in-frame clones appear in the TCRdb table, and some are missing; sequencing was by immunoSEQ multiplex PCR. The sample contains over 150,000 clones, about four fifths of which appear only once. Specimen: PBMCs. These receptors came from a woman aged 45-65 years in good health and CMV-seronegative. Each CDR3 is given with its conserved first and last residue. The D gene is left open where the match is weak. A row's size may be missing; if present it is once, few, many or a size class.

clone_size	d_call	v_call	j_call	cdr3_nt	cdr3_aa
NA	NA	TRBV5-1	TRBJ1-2	TGCGCCAGCAGCTGGGACACCTATGGCTACACCTTC	CASSWDTYGYTF
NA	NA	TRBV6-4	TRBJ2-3	TGTGCCAGCAGAGAACGGGACAAACGCACAGATACGCAGTATTTT	CASRERDKRTDTQYF
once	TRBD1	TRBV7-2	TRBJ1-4	TGTGCCAGCAGCCCCCGGACAGGGCTTTCAACTAATGAAAAACTGTTTTTT	CASSPRTGLSTNEKLFF
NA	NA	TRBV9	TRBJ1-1	TGTGCCAGCACCGCGGGTCCACTTCCGAACACTGAAGCTTTCTTT	CASTAGPLPNTEAFF
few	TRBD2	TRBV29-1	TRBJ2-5	TGCAGCGTTGGAACTAGCGGGAGATGGGAGACCCAGTACTTC	CSVGTSGRWETQYF
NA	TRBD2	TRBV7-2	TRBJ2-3	TGTGCCAGCAGCTTGGAGGCTAGCGGGTGGGATACGCAGTATTTT	CASSLEASGWDTQYF
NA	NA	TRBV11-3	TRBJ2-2	TGTGCCAGCAGCTTAGTAGGAGCCGGGGAGCTGTTTTTT	CASSLVGAGELFF
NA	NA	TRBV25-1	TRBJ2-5	TGTGCCAGCAGTGAATATGGCCAGGGAATGGAGACCCAGTACTTC	CASSEYGQGMETQYF
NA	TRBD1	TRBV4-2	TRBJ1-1	TGTGCCAGCAGCAGCCGGGACAGGGGAAACACTGAAGCTTTCTTT	CASSSRDRGNTEAFF
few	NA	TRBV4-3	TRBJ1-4	TGCGCCAGCAGCCAAGGGCTAGGCGATGAAAAACTGTTTTTT	CASSQGLGDEKLFF
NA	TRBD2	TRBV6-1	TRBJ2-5	TGTGCCAGCACCCGAGCGGGGGAGGGCCAAGAGACCCAGTACTTC	CASTRAGEGQETQYF
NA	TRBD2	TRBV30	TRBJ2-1	TGTGCCTGGACCGCCAGCGGGAGGGCCCACAATGAGCAGTTCTTC	CAWTASGRAHNEQFF
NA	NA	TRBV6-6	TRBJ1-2	TGTGCCAGCAGTTACGCCTTGGACAGATTCTATGGCTACACCTTC	CASSYALDRFYGYTF
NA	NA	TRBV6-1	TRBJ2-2	TGTGCCAGCACCCTATTTGGGGGGGCCGACGGGGAGCTGTTTTTT	CASTLFGGADGELFF
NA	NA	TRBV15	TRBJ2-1	TGTGCCACCAGCAGAGATCTAAGGGAGAACAATGAGCAGTTCTTC	CATSRDLRENNEQFF